This T cell receptor (beta chain) originates from a study of T cell responses to AZD1222 COVID-19 vaccine. Study-level information: Both about-4-week and about-12-week second-dose recipients were combined.

Sequencing used immunoSEQ multiplex PCR; TCRdb keeps in-frame clones, though not all of them. This sample has about 180,000 clones; almost 90% occur once, and the top ten carry more than 7%. Trimming took 0 bases from V and 7 from J, leaving 14 bases between them. The CDR3 is 16 residues long. Germline CDR1 is SGHRS and CDR2 is YFSETQ. As concerns this clone: Its antigen is unidentified.

Study-wide points: CD4 TCRs associated with vaccination spanned spike, dominating at 160-218 and 743-854. Spike-specific TCR breadth and depth grew following two AZD1222 doses.

This clonotype was sampled from an adult in good health. The rearrangement links TRBV5-1 to TRBJ1-6, with no clear D. Sequenced material: peripheral blood, taken on day 0 of AZD1222 vaccination. The DNA for the CDR3 is TGCGCCAGCAGCTTGGCCGACTACTCGGTAAATTCACCCCTCCACTTT. This gives the protein CASSLADYSVNSPLHF.